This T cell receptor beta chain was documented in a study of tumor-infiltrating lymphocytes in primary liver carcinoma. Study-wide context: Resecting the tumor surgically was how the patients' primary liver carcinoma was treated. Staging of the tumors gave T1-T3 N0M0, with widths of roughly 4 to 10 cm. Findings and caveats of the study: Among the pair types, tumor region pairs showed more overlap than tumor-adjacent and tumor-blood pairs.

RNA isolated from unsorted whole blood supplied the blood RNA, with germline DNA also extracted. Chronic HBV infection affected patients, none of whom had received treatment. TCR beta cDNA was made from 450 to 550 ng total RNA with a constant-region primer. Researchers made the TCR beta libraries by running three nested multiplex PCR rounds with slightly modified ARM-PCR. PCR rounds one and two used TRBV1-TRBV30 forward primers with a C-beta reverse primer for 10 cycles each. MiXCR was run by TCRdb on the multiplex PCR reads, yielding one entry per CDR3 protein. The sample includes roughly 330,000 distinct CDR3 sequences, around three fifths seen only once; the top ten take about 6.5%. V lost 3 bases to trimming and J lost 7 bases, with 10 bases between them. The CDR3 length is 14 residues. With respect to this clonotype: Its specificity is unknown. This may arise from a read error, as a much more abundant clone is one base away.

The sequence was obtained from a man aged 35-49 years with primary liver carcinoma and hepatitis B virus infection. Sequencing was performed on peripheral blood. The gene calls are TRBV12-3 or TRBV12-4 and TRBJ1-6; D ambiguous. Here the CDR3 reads CASSFDMGNSPLHF. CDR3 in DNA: TGTGCCAGCAGTTTCGACATGGGCAATTCACCCCTCCACTTT.